The 2 T cell receptor beta chains given below trace back to one sample, sequenced in a study of early T cells in non-severe SARS-CoV-2 infection. TCRdb used MiXCR to reprocess the 5' RACE reads, holding one entry per CDR3 protein. The sample contains about 97,000 distinct CDR3 sequences, 11% of which appear only once. The sequencing here drew on whole blood, taken at baseline. The source is an adult who was a healthcare worker with PCR-confirmed SARS-CoV-2 infection or an uninfected control (not recorded which).

The rearrangement uses TRBV3-1 and TRBJ2-3, with 7 positions matching TRBD1. In germline, CDR1 is LGHDT, CDR2 YNNKEL (reference sequence). CDR3 length: 14 amino acids. Unmatched junction bases numbered 11, after V lost 8 bases and J lost 6 bases. The CDR3 region has the DNA TGTGCCAGCCGTCCGGGACAGCCTGCGGATACGCAGTATTTT. Amino acids: CASRPGQPADTQYF.

This clonotype was counted a few times. The chain combines TRBV4-1 with TRBJ1-5; the D gene is possibly TRBD1 (5 bases). The V gene lost 3 bases and the J gene lost 2 bases, with 17 bases spanning the gap. Germline V CDR1 and CDR2: MGHRA, YSYEKL. The CDR3 is 17 amino acids. CDR3: CASSQHGAGIGNQPQHF. CDR3 in DNA: TGCGCCAGCAGCCAGCATGGGGCAGGGATCGGCAATCAGCCCCAGCATTTT.